The subject of this entry is one T cell receptor (beta chain). Antigen specificity is unknown. Here immunoSEQ multiplex PCR was the method, and the copy in TCRdb shows in-frame clones only, minus some. The sample comprises roughly 6,500 clones, less than 95% of which are singletons, and 2.8% rests with the top ten. These data come from a study of T cells and Merkel cell carcinoma outcomes. This CDR3 is built from 17 residues. Looked up from germline, CDR1 is SGHTA and CDR2 is FQGTGA. Germline trimming cut 6 bases from V and 0 bases from J; bases unmatched to any gene: 13. Study results and limitations: In Merkel cell carcinoma, repertoire and T-cell density reportedly predicted outcomes.

This TCR derives from a human donor with Merkel cell carcinoma. Sequenced sample: tumor tissue from Merkel cell carcinoma. The chain carries TRBV7-3 and TRBJ1-1, with 7 bases that match TRBD1. This CDR3 reads CASSTPGGRRLNTEAFF. The CDR3 DNA is TGTGCCAGCAGTACGCCAGGGGGGCGGAGACTGAACACTGAAGCTTTCTTT.